This T cell receptor (beta chain) was retrieved from a study of blood T cell repertoires in COVID-19. Study details: Samples representing acute and convalescent COVID-19 were sourced from the United States, Italy and Spain.

In the study's own analysis: Estimates of nucleated cell counts were drawn from the amplification of reference gene primers. Repertoires were generated with immunoSEQ multiplex PCR, while TCRdb's copy carries only in-frame clones and drops some. V and J calls and clone size are as listed in that table; D and trimming were resolved from the DNA. The sample lists some 350,000 clones; about nine tenths were seen once. Seattle-derived patients entered the study during active infection and were followed longitudinally. There are a few counts of this clone. In germline, CDR1 is MNHNY, CDR2 SVGAGI (reference sequence). With 6 bases clipped from V and 0 bases from J, the junction kept 4 bases outside the gene matches. The CDR3 is 14 amino acids.

This TCR derives from a woman in her 70s with COVID-19, enrolled during active disease. This chain connects TRBV6-6 to TRBJ2-7, with 8 bases that match TRBD1. Sequenced material: peripheral blood. DNA of the CDR3: TGTGCCAGCAGGGGACAGGAGAGCTCCTACGAGCAGTACTTC. Translated, it gives CASRGQESSYEQYF.